Below, 30 T cell receptor beta chains from the same sample are listed, as sequenced in a study of OX40 agonist ivuxolimab in advanced cancers. Method: immunoSEQ multiplex PCR; TCRdb's copy keeps in-frame clones and lacks some. The sample yields tens of thousands of clones, roughly 90% seen once. Material: CD4+ or CD8+ T cells sorted from blood, obtained in a trial of the OX40 agonist ivuxolimab. Every receptor here comes from an adult with an advanced solid tumor such as melanoma, head and neck, liver or kidney cancer.

The V and J genes are TRBV7-9 and TRBJ2-2; perhaps TRBD1 as D (6 bases). In germline, CDR1 is SEHNR, CDR2 FQNEAQ (reference sequence). Trimming stripped 2 bases from V and 7 bases from J, with 17 bases between. The CDR3 loop spans 16 amino acids. CDR3 amino acids: CASSLPIRGSHGELFF. Here the CDR3 DNA reads TGTGCCAGCAGCTTACCGATAAGGGGGAGTCACGGGGAGCTGTTTTTT.

The gene calls are TRBV7-2 and TRBJ2-7; D is unresolved. V was cut by 2 bases and J by 0 bases, with 2 bases left in between. This CDR3 is 12 amino acids long. CDR1 is SGHTA and CDR2 is FQGNSA in the germline V gene. The CDR3 nucleotides are TGTGCCAGCAGCTTAATCTCCTACGAGCAGTACTTC. Residues: CASSLISYEQYF.

The chain combines TRBV30 with TRBJ1-1, with D possibly being TRBD1 (5 bases). Germline V gene sequence: CDR1 GTSNPN, CDR2 SVGIG (reference sequence). V lost 1 base, J lost 4 bases, and 10 bases lay in between. The CDR3 length is 13 residues. CDR3 nucleotides: TGTGCCTGGAGTGGGGGACCGGCCACTGAAGCTTTCTTT. This encodes CAWSGGPATEAFF.

This clone appeared a single time. This sequence joins TRBV13 and TRBJ2-1, with 14 bases matching TRBD2. CDR1 is PRHDT, CDR2 FYEKMQ, per germline (reference sequence). The CDR3 totals 17 residues. V shed 4 bases, J shed 4 bases, and the junction held 6 bases outside the gene matches. This CDR3 is CASSSTSGGASYNEQFF. CDR3 bases: TGTGCCAGCAGCTCGACTAGCGGGGGGGCTAGTTACAATGAGCAGTTCTTC.

This clone occurred once. This sequence joins TRBV27 and TRBJ1-1; a possible D gene is TRBD1 (5 bases). Deletions cut 2 bases from V and 5 bases from J, with 12 bases between. The CDR3 totals 14 residues. Germline-derived CDR1 and CDR2 are MNHEY and SMNVEV (reference sequence). CDR3 amino acids: CASSLLGAGTEAFF. DNA for the CDR3: TGTGCCAGCAGTTTACTAGGGGCAGGGACTGAAGCTTTCTTT.

The chain couples TRBV20-1 to TRBJ2-4; the D is unclear. The CDR3 has 11 amino acids. Looked up from germline, CDR1 is DFQATT and CDR2 is SNEGSKA (reference sequence). V lost 0 bases, J lost 10 bases, and 7 bases lay in between. Here the CDR3 reads CSARDSFIQYF. The CDR3 DNA reads as TGCAGTGCTAGAGATTCATTTATTCAGTACTTC.

V and J are TRBV15 and TRBJ2-5; possibly TRBD2 for D (5 bases). Germline V gene lookup returns CDR1 LNHNV and CDR2 YYDKDF (reference sequence). Trimming removed 0 bases from V and 5 bases from J, with 10 bases in between. The CDR3 length is 14 residues. This CDR3 is CATSRDRGYETQYF. CDR3 DNA: TGTGCCACCAGCAGAGATCGGGGATACGAGACCCAGTACTTC.

Regarding this clone: Different DNA sequences within this sample yield the same CDR3. The rearrangement uses TRBV7-2 and TRBJ2-7; 16 bases agree with TRBD2. V was pared by 5 bases and J by 4 bases, with 5 bases of the junction left unmatched. Germline V gene data show CDR1 as SGHTA and CDR2 as FQGNSA. The CDR3 has 16 residues. The CDR3 spells CASSPLGLAGGYEQYV. For the CDR3, the DNA is TGTGCCAGCAGCCCCCTGGGACTAGCGGGAGGGTACGAGCAGTACGTC.

The chain is built from TRBV6-5 and TRBJ2-5, with no clear D. Trimming took off 7 bases at V and 1 base at J, with 16 bases between the two ends. The CDR3 runs 15 residues. The germline CDR1 and CDR2 sequences are MNHEY and SVGAGI. Written as DNA, the CDR3 is TGTGCCAGCAAAATAGCACCCTTCCTCCAAGAGACCCAGTACTTC. It is translated as CASKIAPFLQETQYF.

The chain has TRBV4-2 and TRBJ1-1; D uncertain. Trimming stripped 1 base from V and 0 bases from J, with 3 bases between. The CDR3 covers 13 residues. Looked up from germline, CDR1 is LGHNA and CDR2 is YNFKEQ. The CDR3 DNA follows: TGTGCCAGCAGCCAAGTGTTGAACACTGAAGCTTTCTTT. It yields the protein CASSQVLNTEAFF.

This clone was observed a single time. The rearrangement joins TRBV13 to TRBJ1-1; D is possibly TRBD1 (5 bases). V lost 6 bases and J 4 bases, leaving 18 bases between the germline ends. The CDR3 runs 15 residues. CDR1 is PRHDT, CDR2 FYEKMQ, per germline (reference sequence). CDR3 bases: TGTGCCAGCAGTTCTGCAGGGTTCGTGGGCACTGAAGCTTTCTTT. Residues: CASSSAGFVGTEAFF.

The chain uses TRBV28 and TRBJ2-4; 8 bases are a match to TRBD1. Looked up from germline, CDR1 is MDHEN and CDR2 is SYDVKM. This CDR3 has 11 residues. The trim removed 8 bases at V and 10 bases at J, leaving 4 bases unmatched. In DNA form, the CDR3 reads TGTGCCAGCGGGACAGGCCGAATTCAGTACTTC. It encodes CASGTGRIQYF.

This chain connects TRBV22-1 to TRBJ2-6; the table's D call TRBD1 went unverified against the DNA. TRBV22-1 is noted as a pseudogene. The CDR3 runs to 17 residues. The CDR3 DNA reads as TGTCCTGGGAGCGCAGCACAGTCGAACTCTGAGGCCAACGTCCTGACTTTC. Translated: CPGSAAQSNSEANVLTF.

The rearrangement links TRBV2 to TRBJ2-3, with D possibly being TRBD2 (5 bases). CDR3 size: 12 residues. With 6 bases removed from V and 6 bases from J, the gap between germline ends came to 10 bases. CDR1 and CDR2 (germline): SNHLY, FYNNEI. CDR3 residues: CASRGGEDTQYF. Here the CDR3 DNA reads TGTGCCAGCAGGGGTGGGGAGGATACGCAGTATTTT.

The genes are TRBV4-2 and TRBJ2-1; TRBD2 matches at 11 bases. From germline, CDR1 is LGHNA and CDR2 YNFKEQ. V lost 0 bases and J lost 7; bases outside the gene matches: 8. CDR3 length: 17 amino acids. In DNA, the CDR3 is TGTGCCAGCAGCCAAGACGTCGGGCTAGCGGGAGGTAATGAGCAGTTCTTC. This translates into CASSQDVGLAGGNEQFF.

This clone was seen a single time. The rearrangement joins TRBV4-3 to TRBJ1-1; tentative D call: TRBD1 (5 bases). This CDR3 is built from 13 residues. Trimming took 0 bases from V and 7 from J, leaving 9 bases between them. Germline V gene data show CDR1 as LGHNA and CDR2 as YSLEER. The CDR3 reads CASSQDLTGEAFF. CDR3 nucleotide sequence: TGCGCCAGCAGCCAAGATCTAACAGGTGAAGCTTTCTTT.

The chain couples TRBV28 to TRBJ1-2; D perhaps matches TRBD1 (5 bases). Germline lookup yields CDR1 MDHEN and CDR2 SYDVKM. Trimming pared 4 bases from V and 5 bases from J, leaving 17 bases between. This CDR3 is 15 amino acids long. Here the CDR3 reads CASSSTGGDWYGYTF. The CDR3 DNA reads as TGTGCCAGCAGTTCAACCGGGGGGGACTGGTATGGCTACACCTTC.

The gene calls are TRBV2 and TRBJ2-1, with 14 bases fitting TRBD2. The germline V gene encodes CDR1 SNHLY and CDR2 FYNNEI. The CDR3 runs to 16 residues. Trimming at V came to 1 base and at J to 4 bases, leaving 0 bases not matched to a gene. CDR3 amino acids: CASSEGLAGGYNEQFF. CDR3 coding DNA: TGTGCCAGCAGTGAAGGACTAGCGGGAGGGTACAATGAGCAGTTCTTC.

CDR3 coding DNA: TGTGCCAGCAGTTTATCAGGGGGTTCGGGGGAGCAGTACTTC. The encoded protein is CASSLSGGSGEQYF. The gene calls are TRBV28 and TRBJ2-7, with 7 nucleotides matching TRBD1. CDR3 length: 14 residues. The germline V gene encodes CDR1 MDHEN and CDR2 SYDVKM. The V gene end was trimmed by 1 base and the J gene end by 7 bases; junction bases not matched to a gene: 7.

The V call is TRBV11-2, the J call TRBJ2-3, with TRBD2 matching 7 bases. The V segment lost 4 bases and the J segment 2 bases; nucleotides outside the gene matches: 6. The CDR3 extends over 15 amino acids. Per the germline V gene, CDR1 is SGHAT and CDR2 is FQNNGV. The CDR3 DNA reads TGTGCCAGCAGCTCCCGACTAGCCATCACAGATACGCAGTATTTT. Its protein is CASSSRLAITDTQYF.

The V and J genes are TRBV5-6 and TRBJ2-1; 7 nucleotides match TRBD1. This CDR3 has 15 residues. V lost 4 bases and J lost 7; bases outside the gene matches: 11. Germline loops: CDR1 SGHDT, CDR2 YYEEEE. The CDR3 coding sequence is TGTGCCAGCAGCGCAGACGGGTGGGGACAGAATGAGCAGTTCTTC. Protein: CASSADGWGQNEQFF.

V gene TRBV11-1 combines with J gene TRBJ2-1; 13 bases agree with TRBD2. V shed 5 bases and J 9 bases; nucleotides not matched to a gene: 7. Looked up from germline, CDR1 is SGHAT and CDR2 is FQDESV (reference sequence). There are 15 residues in the CDR3. CDR3 bases: TGTGCCAGCAGCCCGGGACTAGCGGGGTCGAGTGAGCAGTTCTTC. Translation: CASSPGLAGSSEQFF. Variable domain in full (rest from reference TRBV11-1 and TRBJ2-1): EAEVAQSPRYKITEKSQAVAFWCDPISGHATLYWYRQILGQGPELLVQFQDESVVDDSQLPKDRFSAERLKGVDSTLKIQPAELGDSAMYLCASSPGLAGSSEQFFGPGTRLTVL.

The chain links TRBV28 to TRBJ2-1; TRBD2 matches 10 bases. Per germline, CDR1 MDHEN and CDR2 SYDVKM. This CDR3 has 17 amino acids. Trimming cost V 7 bases and J 9 bases; bases outside gene matches: 18. CDR3 loop: CASTAEREGLGVGEQFF. The CDR3 nucleotides read TGTGCCAGCACCGCAGAGCGGGAGGGCCTTGGGGTAGGTGAGCAGTTCTTC.

The chain has TRBV7-3 and TRBJ2-1, with 10 positions matching TRBD2. The CDR3 totals 14 residues. Germline-derived CDR1 and CDR2 are SGHTA and FQGTGA. Germline trimming cut 3 bases from V and 7 bases from J; bases unmatched to any gene: 3. The chain's CDR3 is CASSLTSGLNEQFF. The DNA for the CDR3 is TGTGCCAGCAGCTTGACTAGCGGGTTGAATGAGCAGTTCTTC.

The chain combines TRBV28 with TRBJ2-1, with 7 bases fitting TRBD1. V was clipped by 5 bases and J by 5 bases; unmatched bases: 15. Germline-derived CDR1 and CDR2 are MDHEN and SYDVKM. The CDR3 has 17 amino acids. The CDR3: CASSTLYEGAQDNEQFF. Written as DNA, the CDR3 is TGTGCCAGCAGTACCCTATATGAGGGGGCTCAGGACAATGAGCAGTTCTTC. The full variable domain, in which reference TRBV28 and TRBJ2-1 provide the parts outside the CDR3, is DVKVTQSSRYLVKRTGEKVFLECVQDMDHENMFWYRQDPGLGLRLIYFSYDVKMKEKGDIPEGYSVSREKKERFSLILESASTNQTSMYLCASSTLYEGAQDNEQFFGPGTRLTVL.

This clone was detected once. The chain couples TRBV27 to TRBJ1-1; D remains ambiguous. The ends were cut back, 0 bases at V and 1 base at J, with 9 bases in the middle. The CDR3 totals 15 residues. Germline values: CDR1 MNHEY, CDR2 SMNVEV (reference sequence). CDR3 sequence reads: CASSLSTVGNTEAFF. CDR3 coding DNA: TGTGCCAGCAGTTTATCCACGGTGGGGAACACTGAAGCTTTCTTT.

This clone was detected once. This sequence joins TRBV15 and TRBJ1-4, with D possibly being TRBD1 (5 bases). Germline V gives CDR1 LNHNV, CDR2 YYDKDF (reference sequence). V was clipped by 0 bases and J by 12 bases, with 23 bases between them. The CDR3 has 17 residues. The CDR3 DNA is TGTGCCACCAGCAGAGACGGGACCCCCGACATCGGATCCCAACTGTTTTTT. Protein: CATSRDGTPDIGSQLFF.

V usage is TRBV23-1 and J usage is TRBJ2-1, with 9 bases matching TRBD1. TRBV23-1 is treated as an ORF (open reading frame) with a function not yet certain. The length of the CDR3 is 19 residues. Losses at the gene ends were 2 bases for V and 2 bases for J; bases not matched to a gene: 13. The CDR3 DNA is TGCGCCAGCAGTCAACTTAAGGACAGGGGAGAGGGGACCTACAATGAGCAGTTCTTC. As protein: CASSQLKDRGEGTYNEQFF.

The V and J genes are TRBV4-3 and TRBJ2-1; TRBD1 agrees at 7 bases. J gave up 5 bases and V 0 bases, and 7 bases lay outside the gene matches. This CDR3 spans 16 amino acids. The germline V gene has CDR1 LGHNA and CDR2 YSLEER. The CDR3 DNA follows: TGCGCCAGCAGCCAAGATATAGAGGGGGCGAACAATGAGCAGTTCTTC. Its translation is CASSQDIEGANNEQFF.

The chain is built from TRBV9 and TRBJ2-1; 10 positions agree with TRBD1. CDR3 size: 16 residues. The germline gives CDR1 SGDLS, CDR2 YYNGEE. The V gene end was trimmed by 3 bases and the J gene end by 4 bases; junction bases not matched to a gene: 7. The CDR3 protein is CASSALGQGIYNEQFF. As DNA, the CDR3 is TGTGCCAGCAGCGCCCTGGGACAGGGGATATACAATGAGCAGTTCTTC.